The 18 T cell receptor beta chains presented below share a single source sample, sequenced in a study of shared clonotypes between healthy human individuals (TCRdb year 2020). CD8 naive samples consisted of CD45RO-negative cells that were positively selected for CCR7, yielding a CD45RA+CCR7+ population without TemRA cells. Libraries came from the immunoSEQ multiplex PCR assay. The immuneACCESS repertoire file appears here via TCRdb, limited to in-frame rearrangements. These files lack a portion of the clones; in checked studies, under half of the deficit traces to unresolved V genes, and the cause of the others is not known. The sample profile shows around 2.1 million clones; about 92% of them were found once. 1.5% to 2% of the sample is taken by the ten largest. The sample was naive CD8+ T cells from PBMCs. Explained via the paper, the cell subset or site label denotes: CD45RA+CCR7+. These receptors were taken from a man in his late teens or twenties in good health. Some clones in this sample may be carry-over from other donors' samples.

The gene calls are TRBV7-2 and TRBJ2-7, with a weak D call TRBD2 (6 bases). The germline gives CDR1 SGHTA, CDR2 FQGNSA. This CDR3 has 15 amino acids. The germline V and J ends were trimmed by 7 bases and 7 bases, with 23 bases remaining between them. CDR3 DNA: TGTGCCAGCACCTCAAGAGGGGACTCTATGAGAGAGCAGTACTTC. It codes for CASTSRGDSMREQYF.

This sequence joins TRBV28 and TRBJ1-5; possible D gene TRBD1, 6 bases. This CDR3 comprises 15 residues. Germline assignment: CDR1 MDHEN and CDR2 SYDVKM. V gave up 5 bases and J gave up 6 bases, with 17 bases separating them. The CDR3 coding sequence is TGTGCCAGCAGTCTAGCAGTGGGGGCAGGTCAGCCCCAGCATTTT. Translation gives CASSLAVGAGQPQHF.

The chain couples TRBV7-9 to TRBJ2-7; tentative D call: TRBD1 (6 bases). Germline V gene sequence: CDR1 SEHNR, CDR2 FQNEAQ (reference sequence). V lost 3 bases and J lost 9, with 15 bases in between. The CDR3 runs 13 residues. CDR3 bases: TGTGCCAGCAGCTTGATCCGGGACAACGGGCAGTACTTC. Its protein product is CASSLIRDNGQYF.

This clone was detected only a few times. This chain links TRBV19 with TRBJ1-1; perhaps TRBD1 as D (5 bases). The CDR3 consists of 14 residues. V shed 6 bases and J shed 8 bases, with 19 bases lying between them. Germline V lookup: CDR1 LNHDA, CDR2 SQIVND (reference sequence). The CDR3 sequence is CASRLSETTGEAFF. The CDR3, as DNA: TGTGCCAGTAGACTATCAGAGACCACAGGAGAAGCTTTCTTT.

With regard to this clone: Other nucleotide sequences from this sample produce the same CDR3. The rearrangement uses TRBV6-5 and TRBJ2-7; D ambiguous. Per germline, CDR1 MNHEY and CDR2 SVGAGI. Trimming cost V 2 bases and J 3 bases, with 11 bases left between them. The CDR3 loop spans 14 amino acids. CDR3 sequence: CASSYGPSSYEQYF. The CDR3, as DNA: TGTGCCAGCAGTTACGGGCCCTCGAGCTACGAGCAGTACTTC.

This clone was observed once. The chain carries TRBV6-1 and TRBJ1-2; D possibly corresponds to TRBD1 (5 bases). Deletions cut 2 bases from V and 8 bases from J, with 15 bases between. The V gene's germline CDR1 is MNHNS and CDR2 SASEGT. The CDR3 sequence is 14 residues long. The CDR3 bases are TGTGCCAGCAGTGAACCGGGGCTCATAATGGGCTACACCTTC. This gives the protein CASSEPGLIMGYTF.

The gene calls are TRBV29-1 and TRBJ2-7; D is unresolved. Deletions cut 5 bases from V and 1 base from J, with 9 bases between. CDR1 is SQVTM and CDR2 is ANQGSEA in the germline V gene. The CDR3 loop spans 12 amino acids. In nucleotides, the CDR3 is TGCAGCGTTTTTCTAGAGTCCTACGAGCAGTACTTC. Translation gives CSVFLESYEQYF.

The chain combines TRBV7-2 with TRBJ1-2; D is possibly TRBD1 (5 bases). Germline V gene lookup returns CDR1 SGHTA and CDR2 FQGNSA. CDR3 length: 16 residues. Trimming shortened V by 3 bases and J by 5 bases, and 19 bases separated the two germline ends. In nucleotides, the CDR3 is TGTGCCAGCAGCTTGACCGGGGCGTCCTCGATTTATGGCTACACCTTC. It yields the protein CASSLTGASSIYGYTF.

This sequence joins TRBV9 and TRBJ1-4; D is undetermined. The germline V gene encodes CDR1 SGDLS and CDR2 YYNGEE. The CDR3 is made up of 15 amino acids. V gave up 3 bases and J gave up 5 bases, with 14 bases separating them. The CDR3 loop reads CASSGGGRANEKLFF. The CDR3 DNA reads as TGTGCCAGCAGCGGGGGAGGTAGGGCCAATGAAAAACTGTTTTTT.

This clone was found once. The genes are TRBV7-8 and TRBJ2-4; D may match TRBD1 or TRBD2 (5 bases each). Trimming removed 5 bases from V and 5 bases from J, with 22 bases in between. The CDR3 covers 17 residues. Germline CDR1 is SGHVS and CDR2 is FQNEAQ. The CDR3 DNA is TGTGCCAGCAGCCCCGTGCTATCCGGGGCAGGCCAAAACATTCAGTACTTC. It specifies CASSPVLSGAGQNIQYF.

CDR3 residues: CASSYKPQGNYGYTF. The CDR3 DNA is TGTGCCAGCAGTTACAAGCCACAGGGTAACTATGGCTACACCTTC. V and J are TRBV6-5 and TRBJ1-2, with D perhaps TRBD1 (6 bases). The CDR3 contains 15 residues. Germline lookup yields CDR1 MNHEY and CDR2 SVGAGI. With 2 bases removed from V and 1 base from J, the gap between germline ends came to 11 bases.

The chain joins TRBV9 to TRBJ2-2; perhaps TRBD2 as D (6 bases). Deletions cut 3 bases from V and 7 bases from J, with 13 bases between. This CDR3 comprises 14 residues. Germline CDR1 reads SGDLS; CDR2 reads YYNGEE. The DNA of the CDR3 is TGTGCCAGCAGCGGACGTGGAGGGGTCGGGGAGCTGTTTTTT. Translated: CASSGRGGVGELFF.

V and J are TRBV9 and TRBJ1-5; D perhaps matches TRBD1 (5 bases). Trimming removed 3 bases from V and 3 bases from J, with 13 bases in between. CDR3 length: 15 amino acids. Germline-derived CDR1 and CDR2 are SGDLS and YYNGEE. CDR3 bases: TGTGCCAGCAGCGCTAGACAGACCCTCAATCAGCCCCAGCATTTT. This codes for CASSARQTLNQPQHF.

The chain combines TRBV27 with TRBJ1-2; perhaps TRBD1 as D (5 bases). Trimming left V 0 bases short and J 8 bases short, with 13 bases between. The CDR3 is 14 residues long. The V gene's germline CDR1 is MNHEY and CDR2 SMNVEV (reference sequence). The CDR3 loop reads CASSLSVRGGGYTF. The CDR3 bases are TGTGCCAGCAGTTTATCAGTAAGGGGAGGAGGCTACACCTTC.

The rearrangement uses TRBV9 and TRBJ2-2; D might be TRBD1 (5 bases). This CDR3 spans 16 amino acids. V lost 0 bases, J lost 4 bases, and 13 bases lay in between. The germline CDR1 and CDR2 sequences are SGDLS and YYNGEE. Here the CDR3 reads CASSVAGGHPTGELFF. The CDR3 bases are TGTGCCAGCAGCGTAGCTGGCGGACACCCCACCGGGGAGCTGTTTTTT.

The chain recombines TRBV28 with TRBJ2-5; D is ambiguous. The CDR3 has 17 residues. V was pared by 4 bases and J by 5 bases, with 23 bases between. Germline CDR1 reads MDHEN; CDR2 reads SYDVKM. The CDR3 DNA sequence: TGTGCCAGCAGTTCGCGGTCCCTTAATCTTCCCGGGGAGACCCAGTACTTC. It is translated as CASSSRSLNLPGETQYF.

The V gene is TRBV27, the J gene TRBJ2-3; 9 positions agree with TRBD1. The V and J ends lost 6 bases and 2 bases, in that order; junction bases with no gene match: 6. CDR3 length: 15 residues. CDR1 and CDR2 from the germline V gene are MNHEY and SMNVEV (reference sequence). The CDR3 coding sequence is TGTGCCAGCAGACCGGGGACAGGGTTCACAGATACGCAGTATTTT. It is translated as CASRPGTGFTDTQYF.

The chain couples TRBV4-1 to TRBJ2-1; no definite D call. CDR3 size: 14 residues. Germline assignment: CDR1 MGHRA and CDR2 YSYEKL. V dropped 0 bases and J dropped 8 bases, with 11 bases sitting between them. The CDR3 DNA reads as TGCGCCAGCAGCCAAGATCCGCAAACGGATGAGCAGTTCTTC. Amino acid sequence: CASSQDPQTDEQFF.